This entry is about one TCR beta chain. TCRdb re-called the 5' RACE reads and catalogs CDR3 proteins one per entry, DNA excluded. Its listing shows approximately 420,000 distinct CDR3 sequences. The sample is drawn from a study of monozygotic twins with inflammatory bowel disease. Looked up from germline, CDR1 is LNHNV and CDR2 is YYDKDF (reference sequence). The CDR3 is 16 residues long. Material: blood. This chain links TRBV15 with TRBJ2-4. The sequence derives from a human donor with ulcerative colitis or Crohn's disease, or a healthy co-twin of an affected twin (not recorded which). The CDR3: CATSRDFRVAKNIQYF.